The rows below give T cell receptor beta chains drawn from one sample of a study of tumor-infiltrating lymphocytes in oesophageal squamous cell carcinoma. TCRdb called the PCR reads again in MiXCR, with one record for every CDR3 protein. The table lists 12,000 or so distinct CDR3 sequences, just under 55% of them singletons, with roughly 40% in the top ten. Sequenced: esophageal tumor tissue. The receptors come from a female donor with esophageal squamous cell carcinoma. Each CDR3 is given without its conserved first and last residue. Fields, in order: J gene, V gene, CDR3 protein.

>-|TRBV6-5
ASSYSIRGTINNEQY
>-|TRBV6-1
ASVAGPTQETQY
>TRBJ2-7|TRBV6-1
ASPPHGGSYEQY
>TRBJ2-1|TRBV7-9
ASSPEDYLAYNEQF
>TRBJ1-5|TRBV19
ASRATGTANQPQH
>TRBJ2-7|TRBV11-2
ASRPFGLAGSLSYEQY
>-|TRBV12-3/TRBV12-4
ASRKSGQETQY
>TRBJ1-1|TRBV7-8
ASSFTGGGTEAF
>TRBJ2-1|TRBV7-9
ASSLGKGTNNEQF
>-|TRBV6-1
ASSQINGLTYEQY
>TRBJ2-1|TRBV24-1
ATSDTTTGSSYNEQF
>-|TRBV7-9
ASSWDSLERLLYNEQF
>-|TRBV24-1
ATSDQTGSYNEQF
>TRBJ1-1|TRBV19
ASSINSNTEAF
>TRBJ2-3|TRBV6-6
ASSYFQREPAQKEQY
>TRBJ1-2|TRBV7-6
ASSNAGGADYGYT
>TRBJ1-1|TRBV7-3
ASSLTGVRNTEAF
>-|TRBV7-2
ASSRGFMDEQF
>TRBJ2-5|TRBV7-2
ASSAYRGGWQETQY
>TRBJ2-1|TRBV7-3
ASSLGGYYNEQF
>TRBJ2-5|TRBV7-2
ASSLAAQYGQETQY
>TRBJ2-3|TRBV5-1
ASSLEGAGTDTQY
>-|TRBV7-2
ASSSNPDSPSYNEQY
>TRBJ2-1|TRBV11-2
ASSLGPRLEYGYNEQF
>TRBJ2-1|TRBV6-6
ASSYSPGLAGNEQF
>TRBJ2-5|TRBV7-2
ASSFTGTSQETQY
>TRBJ2-3|TRBV7-9
ASSFQGSYEQY
>TRBJ1-6|TRBV6-5
ASSGGQGNSPLH